This T cell receptor beta chain is drawn from a study of blood T cell repertoires in COVID-19. In the study overall: Samples of COVID-19 (acute and convalescent) were obtained from the United States, Italy and Spain. PBMCs, B-cell-depleted T cells, or T cells provided the cDNA or gDNA that made up the material.

In the source study's methods: Nucleated cell counts were estimated from reference gene primer amplification. Generated by immunoSEQ multiplex PCR, the TCRdb table keeps only in-frame clones and is missing some. D and trimming were read from the DNA, whereas the V and J calls and clone size are those reported in that table. The sample holds approximately 150,000 clones; around 87% are singletons and the top ten take around 40%. Germline-derived CDR1 and CDR2 are SGHTS and YDEGEE. J lost 4 bases, V lost 5 bases, and 15 bases had no gene match. The CDR3 sequence is 16 residues long. The chain uses TRBV5-8 and TRBJ2-7, with 7 bases lining up with TRBD1. Sequenced: peripheral blood. The clonotype was recovered from a man aged 45-65 years who had recovered from COVID-19. The CDR3 DNA reads as TGTGCCAGCAGTGGGGGAAAGACAGGGATGGTTTACGAGCAGTACTTC. The encoded protein is CASSGGKTGMVYEQYF.